One and the same sample provided the 8 T cell receptor beta chains below, sequenced in a study of blood T cell repertoires in COVID-19. Data came from immunoSEQ multiplex PCR; TCRdb stores just in-frame clones and leaves some out. The sample lists some 10,000 clones, about 89% occurring once. The sequencing sample was made of peripheral blood. These receptors all come from a woman aged 60-75 years with active COVID-19.

The chain is built from TRBV5-4 and TRBJ1-2; 7 bases match TRBD1. Germline V gene data show CDR1 as SGHNT and CDR2 as YYREEE (reference sequence). The CDR3 consists of 14 residues. The V and J ends lost 5 bases and 8 bases, in that order; junction bases with no gene match: 12. For the CDR3, the DNA is TGTGCCAGCAGAACCGGGACAGCCACTATGGGCTACACCTTC. Translating it yields CASRTGTATMGYTF.

The chain uses TRBV7-8 and TRBJ1-1, with D unclear. The CDR3 contains 13 residues. The V gene's germline CDR1 is SGHVS and CDR2 FQNEAQ. V gave up 1 base and J gave up 8 bases, with 11 bases separating them. The CDR3 is CASSLEARREAFF. CDR3 DNA: TGTGCCAGCAGCTTAGAAGCTAGGAGAGAAGCTTTCTTT.

DNA for the CDR3: TGTGCCATCGGTCAGGGCTACGAGCAGTACTTC. The encoded protein is CAIGQGYEQYF. The chain recombines TRBV10-3 with TRBJ2-7; D is possibly TRBD1 (5 bases). Trimming left V 8 bases short and J 3 bases short, with 8 bases between. CDR1 and CDR2 from the germline V gene are ENHRY and SYGVKD. The length of the CDR3 is 11 residues.

The chain is built from TRBV29-1 and TRBJ2-1, with D tentatively TRBD1 (6 bases). The V gene's germline CDR1 is SQVTM and CDR2 ANQGSEA. Trimming took off 3 bases at V and 8 bases at J, with 8 bases between the two ends. The CDR3 runs to 11 residues. This CDR3 is CSVDRGHEQFF. DNA for the CDR3: TGCAGCGTTGACAGGGGCCATGAGCAGTTCTTC.

This chain links TRBV10-1 with TRBJ2-7; possibly TRBD2 for D (5 bases). Germline-derived CDR1 and CDR2 are WNHNN and SYGVQD (reference sequence). CDR3 length: 15 amino acids. Trimming removed 2 bases at V and 0 bases at J, with 11 bases between. CDR3 residues: CASSEKNRGSYEQYF. CDR3 nucleotide sequence: TGCGCCAGCAGTGAGAAGAACCGGGGCTCCTACGAGCAGTACTTC.

CDR3 nucleotide sequence: TGTGCCACCAGTGACCCAGCGTCTTTTGACACCGGGGAGCTGTTTTTT. Translated: CATSDPASFDTGELFF. This sequence joins TRBV24-1 and TRBJ2-2; D not resolved. Germline CDR1 is KGHDR and CDR2 is SFDVKD. The CDR3 length is 16 residues. V gave up 4 bases and J gave up 3 bases, with 14 bases separating them.

The V call is TRBV18, the J call TRBJ1-3, with 7 bases aligning to TRBD1. CDR1 is KGHSH, CDR2 LQKENI, per germline. This CDR3 region has 21 residues. V shed 5 bases and J 0 bases; nucleotides not matched to a gene: 22. CDR3 DNA: TGTGCCAGCTCAGCAATGCGAGGGCGGACAGGAGACTCCCGCTCTGGAAACACCATATATTTT. Its translation is CASSAMRGRTGDSRSGNTIYF.

The J gene is TRBJ2-3, the V gene TRBV5-4; a weak D match, TRBD1 (5 bases). This CDR3 contains 13 residues. Trimming removed 3 bases from V and 4 bases from J, with 9 bases in between. From germline, CDR1 is SGHNT and CDR2 YYREEE (reference sequence). The DNA of the CDR3 is TGTGCCAGCAGCTCCCAAGGGGCAGATACGCAGTATTTT. As protein: CASSSQGADTQYF. Drawing the rest from reference TRBV5-4 and TRBJ2-3, the complete variable domain is ETGVTQSPTHLIKTRGQQVTLRCSSQSGHNTVSWYQQALGQGPQFIFQYYREEENGRGNFPPRFSGLQFPNYSSELNVNALELDDSALYLCASSSQGADTQYFGPGTRLTVL.